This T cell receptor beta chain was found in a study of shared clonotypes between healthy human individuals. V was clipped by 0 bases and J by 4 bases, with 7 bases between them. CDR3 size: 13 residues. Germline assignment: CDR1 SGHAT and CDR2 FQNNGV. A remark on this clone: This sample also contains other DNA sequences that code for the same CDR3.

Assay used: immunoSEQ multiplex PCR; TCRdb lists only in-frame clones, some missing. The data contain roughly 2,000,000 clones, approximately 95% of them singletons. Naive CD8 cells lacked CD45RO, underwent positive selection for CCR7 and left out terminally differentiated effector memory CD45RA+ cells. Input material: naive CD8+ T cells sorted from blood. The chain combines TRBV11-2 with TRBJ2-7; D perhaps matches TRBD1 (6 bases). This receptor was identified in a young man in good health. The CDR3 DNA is TGTGCCAGCAGCTTAGAAACAGGGTACGAGCAGTACTTC. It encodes CASSLETGYEQYF.